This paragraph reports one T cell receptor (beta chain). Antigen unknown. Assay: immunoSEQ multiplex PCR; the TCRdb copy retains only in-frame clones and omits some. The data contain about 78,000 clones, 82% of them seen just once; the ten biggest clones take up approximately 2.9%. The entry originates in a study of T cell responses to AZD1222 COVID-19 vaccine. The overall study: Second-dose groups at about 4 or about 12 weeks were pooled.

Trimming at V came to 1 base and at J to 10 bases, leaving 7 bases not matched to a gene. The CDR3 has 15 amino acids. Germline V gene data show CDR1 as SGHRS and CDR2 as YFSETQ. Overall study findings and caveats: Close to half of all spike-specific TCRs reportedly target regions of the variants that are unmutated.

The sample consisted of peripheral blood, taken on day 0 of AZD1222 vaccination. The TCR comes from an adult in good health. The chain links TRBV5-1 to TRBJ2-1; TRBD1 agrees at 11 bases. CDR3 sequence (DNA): TGCGCCAGCAGCTTGTACGGACAGGGGGCGCCGGAGCAGTTCTTC. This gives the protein CASSLYGQGAPEQFF.